This entry lists 31 T cell receptor beta chains sequenced from one sample in a study of shared clonotypes between healthy human individuals. Using immunoSEQ multiplex PCR, the repertoire was profiled, and TCRdb retains in-frame clones only, with some absent. The sample shows more than 2 million clones, under 97% of them seen only once. The specimen was naive CD4+ T cells sorted from blood. As for subset: CD45RA+ positively selected. Receptor source: a man younger than 35 in good health.

This chain joins TRBV6-5 and TRBJ2-7; D not certain. Germline CDR1 reads MNHEY; CDR2 reads SVGAGI. The CDR3 consists of 13 residues. V lost 2 bases and J lost 6, with 11 bases in between. CDR3 residues: CASSYADRVEQYF. The CDR3 DNA sequence: TGTGCCAGCAGTTACGCTGACCGGGTCGAGCAGTACTTC.

A few counts support this clone. The J gene is TRBJ1-6, the V gene TRBV10-1, with 7 bases aligning to TRBD1. CDR1 is WNHNN, CDR2 SYGVQD, per germline (reference sequence). Trimming at V came to 10 bases and at J to 11 bases, leaving 11 bases not matched to a gene. The CDR3 contains 13 residues. The CDR3 sequence: CANQPGQYPPLHF. The CDR3 DNA sequence: TGCGCCAACCAACCGGGACAGTACCCACCCCTCCACTTT.

A word on this clone: The sample holds other DNA sequences that translate to the same CDR3. The V gene is TRBV6-6, the J gene TRBJ1-3; weak D call: TRBD1 (5 bases). Looked up from germline, CDR1 is MNHNY and CDR2 is SVGAGI (reference sequence). V lost 2 bases, J lost 2 bases, and 7 bases lay in between. The CDR3 covers 14 residues. CDR3 sequence reads: CASSYGGAGNTIYF. Written as DNA, the CDR3 is TGTGCCAGCAGTTACGGAGGGGCTGGAAACACCATATATTTT.

In regard to this clone: In the same sample, other DNA sequences code for this CDR3. The chain employs TRBV5-1 and TRBJ1-1; D not resolved. The CDR3 has 13 amino acids. V was trimmed by 3 bases and J by 1 base, leaving 7 bases between them. Germline-derived CDR1 and CDR2 are SGHRS and YFSETQ. The CDR3 sequence: CASSSTANTEAFF. The CDR3 region has the DNA TGCGCCAGCAGCTCCACAGCGAACACTGAAGCTTTCTTT.

The V call is TRBV28, the J call TRBJ2-1; 11 bases agree with TRBD2. The CDR3 is made up of 16 amino acids. Germline V gene data show CDR1 as MDHEN and CDR2 as SYDVKM. The ends lost 8 bases at V and 0 bases at J; junction bases unmatched: 6. CDR3 sequence reads: CASLGTSGFSYNEQFF. The CDR3 nucleotides are TGTGCCAGCCTCGGGACTAGCGGTTTCTCCTACAATGAGCAGTTCTTC.

This chain joins TRBV4-3 and TRBJ1-3, with D unclear. This CDR3 contains 15 residues. V gave up 4 bases and J gave up 0 bases, with 10 bases separating them. Per germline, CDR1 LGHNA and CDR2 YSLEER. The CDR3 spells CASSPGLNSGNTIYF. The DNA of the CDR3 is TGCGCCAGCAGCCCCGGTTTGAACTCTGGAAACACCATATATTTT.

J is TRBJ1-6 and V is TRBV18; 11 nucleotides match TRBD1. This CDR3 has 15 amino acids. Per germline, CDR1 KGHSH and CDR2 LQKENI. V dropped 3 bases and J dropped 9; count of bases not matched to a gene: 4. The CDR3 DNA reads as TGTGCCAGCTCACCCCCCGGGACAGGGGGTTCACCCCTCCACTTT. This translates into CASSPPGTGGSPLHF.

V usage is TRBV10-2 and J usage is TRBJ2-3, with 7 bases that match TRBD2. Losses at the gene ends were 5 bases for V and 5 bases for J; bases not matched to a gene: 13. Germline loops: CDR1 WSHSY, CDR2 SAAADI. The CDR3 has 16 residues. The CDR3 spells CASSRGREILVDTQYF. For the CDR3, the DNA is TGCGCCAGCAGTCGAGGGAGGGAAATTCTGGTAGATACGCAGTATTTT.

The V gene is TRBV19, the J gene TRBJ2-7; D possibly corresponds to TRBD2 (6 bases). CDR1 and CDR2 from the germline V gene are LNHDA and SQIVND (reference sequence). Trimming pared 0 bases from V and 7 bases from J, leaving 16 bases between. This CDR3 is built from 15 residues. Here the CDR3 reads CASSIDGGSGGEQYF. The CDR3 DNA reads as TGTGCCAGTAGTATAGATGGAGGGTCCGGTGGGGAGCAGTACTTC.

This clone was counted once. The chain employs TRBV28 and TRBJ2-2, with 8 positions matching TRBD1. Unmatched junction bases numbered 4, after V lost 6 bases and J lost 4 bases. This CDR3 is built from 14 residues. The V gene's germline CDR1 is MDHEN and CDR2 SYDVKM. This CDR3 reads CASRRTGSTGELFF. CDR3 sequence (DNA): TGTGCCAGCAGACGGACAGGGAGCACCGGGGAGCTGTTTTTT.

The sample holds one count of this clone. The genes are TRBV12-5 and TRBJ1-1; no reliable D call. The CDR3 runs 15 residues. V was cut by 2 bases and J by 0 bases, with 10 bases left in between. Germline CDR1 and CDR2: LGHNT and FRNRAP. The CDR3 region has the DNA TGTGCTAGTGGTTTGATTGTAGGGATGAACACTGAAGCTTTCTTT. Amino acids: CASGLIVGMNTEAFF.

The chain recombines TRBV7-9 with TRBJ2-1, with D perhaps matching TRBD1 (6 bases). Trimming removed 2 bases at V and 3 bases at J, with 14 bases between. The length of the CDR3 is 16 residues. Germline V gives CDR1 SEHNR, CDR2 FQNEAQ (reference sequence). The DNA of the CDR3 is TGTGCCAGCAGCTTAACCCTAGGACAGAACTACAATGAGCAGTTCTTC. Amino acids: CASSLTLGQNYNEQFF.

The gene calls are TRBV30 and TRBJ1-2, with D uncertain. The ends were cut back, 1 base at V and 6 bases at J, with 6 bases in the middle. This CDR3 contains 11 residues. Germline lookup yields CDR1 GTSNPN and CDR2 SVGIG (reference sequence). CDR3 amino acids: CAWSGLDGYTF. Here the CDR3 DNA reads TGTGCCTGGAGTGGCCTGGATGGCTACACCTTC.

This chain connects TRBV29-1 to TRBJ1-1, with D possibly being TRBD1 (6 bases). The CDR3 loop spans 13 amino acids. V gave up 4 bases and J gave up 4 bases, with 13 bases separating them. Germline lookup yields CDR1 SQVTM and CDR2 ANQGSEA. CDR3 bases: TGCAGCGTTGGAAGGGGGAGGGGCACTGAAGCTTTCTTT. Encoded protein: CSVGRGRGTEAFF.

The chain employs TRBV5-4 and TRBJ1-1, with a possible D match to TRBD1 (5 bases). CDR1 is SGHNT and CDR2 is YYREEE in the germline V gene (reference sequence). V was pared by 6 bases and J by 1 base, with 10 bases between. CDR3 length equals 13 residues. CDR3 nucleotides: TGTGCCAGCAATAGGGGTCCGAACACTGAAGCTTTCTTT. Translated, it gives CASNRGPNTEAFF.

The chain joins TRBV5-4 to TRBJ2-2, with 7 bases lining up with TRBD1. Losses at the gene ends were 5 bases for V and 3 bases for J; bases not matched to a gene: 13. Germline CDR1 reads SGHNT; CDR2 reads YYREEE (reference sequence). The CDR3 is 17 residues long. CDR3 protein: CASRILSGGRDTGELFF. CDR3 DNA: TGTGCCAGCAGAATTCTTTCAGGGGGTCGGGACACCGGGGAGCTGTTTTTT.

This rearrangement joins TRBV28 to TRBJ1-1; D uncertain. This CDR3 spans 17 amino acids. Germline V gives CDR1 MDHEN, CDR2 SYDVKM. Trimming took 5 bases from V and 1 from J, leaving 20 bases between them. CDR3 nucleotide sequence: TGTGCCAGCAGTCCAAACCCCTCAAGGGCAGGGAACACTGAAGCTTTCTTT. It is translated as CASSPNPSRAGNTEAFF.

The J gene is TRBJ2-3, the V gene TRBV5-1; TRBD2 might be the D (6 bases). V lost 4 bases, J lost 0 bases, and 15 bases lay in between. The CDR3 runs to 16 residues. Germline V gene sequence: CDR1 SGHRS, CDR2 YFSETQ. CDR3 nucleotides: TGCGCCAGCAGCGCCGCCGGGACTGCAAGCACAGATACGCAGTATTTT. Its translation: CASSAAGTASTDTQYF.

The V and J genes are TRBV7-8 and TRBJ1-3; D not certain. Per the germline V gene, CDR1 is SGHVS and CDR2 is FQNEAQ. With 1 base removed from V and 0 bases from J, the gap between germline ends came to 10 bases. The CDR3 loop spans 16 amino acids. CDR3 nucleotides: TGTGCCAGCAGCTTAGATGAGGACTACTCTGGAAACACCATATATTTT. Translating gives CASSLDEDYSGNTIYF.

This clone appeared a single time. J is TRBJ1-1 and V is TRBV5-1; D might be TRBD1 (5 bases). The CDR3 covers 14 residues. CDR1 SGHRS and CDR2 YFSETQ come from the germline V gene. V lost 5 bases and J 5 bases, leaving 16 bases between the germline ends. CDR3 in amino acids: CASSHDGGGTEAFF. The DNA for the CDR3 is TGCGCCAGCAGTCACGACGGCGGGGGTACTGAAGCTTTCTTT.

V and J are TRBV5-6 and TRBJ2-5; D ambiguous. V lost 1 base and J 7 bases, leaving 8 bases between the germline ends. CDR1 and CDR2 (germline): SGHDT, YYEEEE. The CDR3 loop spans 12 amino acids. The CDR3 sequence: CASSLSLGTQYF. The DNA of the CDR3 is TGTGCCAGCAGCTTGAGTTTGGGGACCCAGTACTTC.

CDR3 region: CARDRGSNTGELFF. In nucleotides, the CDR3 is TGTGCCAGGGACAGGGGATCGAACACCGGGGAGCTGTTTTTT. J is TRBJ2-2 and V is TRBV2; 9 nucleotides align to TRBD1. Germline assignment: CDR1 SNHLY and CDR2 FYNNEI. With V trimmed by 9 bases and J by 0 bases, 2 bases remained unmatched. There are 14 residues in the CDR3.

This chain uses TRBV7-2 with TRBJ2-7; 7 bases line up with TRBD2. The CDR3 covers 12 residues. The V gene end was trimmed by 5 bases and the J gene end by 7 bases; junction bases not matched to a gene: 5. Germline CDR1 SGHTA, CDR2 FQGNSA. CDR3 in DNA: TGTGCCAGCAGCCGATCCGGGGGGGAGCAGTACTTC. Protein sequence: CASSRSGGEQYF.

The chain is built from TRBV6-1 and TRBJ1-5; D is unclear. This CDR3 has 15 residues. Trimming pared 7 bases from V and 3 bases from J, leaving 16 bases between. Looked up from germline, CDR1 is MNHNS and CDR2 is SASEGT. The CDR3 DNA is TGTGCCAGCATTCAGGAAGTGGGATCCAATCAGCCCCAGCATTTT. Translated: CASIQEVGSNQPQHF.

V gene TRBV11-2 combines with J gene TRBJ2-1; 10 bases are shared with TRBD2. Germline V gives CDR1 SGHAT, CDR2 FQNNGV. J gave up 8 bases and V 4 bases, and 5 bases lay outside the gene matches. The CDR3 spans 14 residues. This CDR3 is CASSSIAGGDEQFF. Written as DNA, the CDR3 is TGTGCCAGCAGCTCAATAGCGGGAGGTGATGAGCAGTTCTTC.

V usage is TRBV10-3 and J usage is TRBJ1-1; tentative D call: TRBD1 (5 bases). From germline, CDR1 is ENHRY and CDR2 SYGVKD. This CDR3 has 15 amino acids. Deletions cut 2 bases from V and 2 bases from J, with 12 bases between. Written as DNA, the CDR3 is TGTGCCATCAGTGAGGTATCAGGGAGTAACACTGAAGCTTTCTTT. It yields the protein CAISEVSGSNTEAFF.

The chain recombines TRBV5-1 with TRBJ2-7; D is undetermined. Germline values: CDR1 SGHRS, CDR2 YFSETQ. CDR3 length: 13 amino acids. V dropped 0 bases and J dropped 6 bases, with 10 bases sitting between them. CDR3 loop: CASSLVEMGEQYF. CDR3 bases: TGCGCCAGCAGCTTGGTAGAAATGGGCGAGCAGTACTTC.

J is TRBJ1-6 and V is TRBV27, with a possible D match to TRBD1 (6 bases). Germline loops: CDR1 MNHEY, CDR2 SMNVEV (reference sequence). The CDR3 runs to 15 residues. The V end was cut by 3 bases, the J end by 8 bases, with 14 bases between. CDR3 in amino acids: CASSLQQGRHSPLHF. The CDR3, as DNA: TGTGCCAGCAGTTTGCAACAGGGTAGACATTCACCCCTCCACTTT.

This clone occurred a few times. The genes are TRBV18 and TRBJ2-2, with 9 bases aligning to TRBD1. V was clipped by 4 bases and J by 1 base; unmatched bases: 1. Germline lookup yields CDR1 KGHSH and CDR2 LQKENI. This CDR3 has 15 amino acids. CDR3 nucleotide sequence: TGTGCCAGCTCACAGGGACAGGGGAACACCGGGGAGCTGTTTTTT. Amino acids: CASSQGQGNTGELFF. Complete variable domain (other parts from reference TRBV18 and TRBJ2-2): NAGVMQNPRHLVRRRGQEARLRCSPMKGHSHVYWYRQLPEEGLKFMVYLQKENIIDESGMPKERFSAEFPKEGPSILRIQQVVRGDSAAYFCASSQGQGNTGELFFGEGSRLTVL.

This chain uses TRBV27 with TRBJ2-1, with TRBD1 matching 7 bases. Trimming removed 5 bases from V and 3 bases from J; junction bases left unmatched: 7. Germline V gene data show CDR1 as MNHEY and CDR2 as SMNVEV (reference sequence). CDR3 size: 15 residues. The CDR3 bases are TGTGCCAGCAGTCTTCGCCGGGACAGCTACAATGAGCAGTTCTTC. It is translated as CASSLRRDSYNEQFF.

The chain is built from TRBV6-1 and TRBJ1-5, with a weak D call TRBD1 (5 bases). Trimming shortened V by 8 bases and J by 3 bases, and 14 bases separated the two germline ends. This CDR3 region has 14 residues. Germline V gene lookup returns CDR1 MNHNS and CDR2 SASEGT. Written as DNA, the CDR3 is TGTGCCAGCCAGCACGGGGCGACCAATCAGCCCCAGCATTTT. It codes for CASQHGATNQPQHF.